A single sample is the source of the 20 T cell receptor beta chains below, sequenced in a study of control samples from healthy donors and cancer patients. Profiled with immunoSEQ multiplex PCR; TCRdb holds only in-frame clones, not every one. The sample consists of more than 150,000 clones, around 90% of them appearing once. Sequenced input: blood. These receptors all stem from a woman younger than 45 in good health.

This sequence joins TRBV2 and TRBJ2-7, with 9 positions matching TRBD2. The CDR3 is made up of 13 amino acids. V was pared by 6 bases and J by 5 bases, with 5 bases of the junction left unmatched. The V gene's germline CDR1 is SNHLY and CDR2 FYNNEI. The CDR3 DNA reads TGTGCCAGCAGAGGAGCGGGAGGCGACGAGCAGTACTTC. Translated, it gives CASRGAGGDEQYF.

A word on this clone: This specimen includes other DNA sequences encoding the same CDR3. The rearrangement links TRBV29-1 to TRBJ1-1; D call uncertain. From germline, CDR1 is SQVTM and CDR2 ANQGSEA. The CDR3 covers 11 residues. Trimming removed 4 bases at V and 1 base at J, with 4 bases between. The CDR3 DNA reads TGCAGCGTTGGGAGGAACACTGAAGCTTTCTTT. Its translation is CSVGRNTEAFF.

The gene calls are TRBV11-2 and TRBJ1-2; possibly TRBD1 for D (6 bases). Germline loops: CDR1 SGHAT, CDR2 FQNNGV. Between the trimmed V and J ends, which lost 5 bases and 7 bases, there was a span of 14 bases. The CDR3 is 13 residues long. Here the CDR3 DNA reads TGTGCCAGCAGCCCGGGGGGCGGCGGTGGCTACACCTTC. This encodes CASSPGGGGGYTF.

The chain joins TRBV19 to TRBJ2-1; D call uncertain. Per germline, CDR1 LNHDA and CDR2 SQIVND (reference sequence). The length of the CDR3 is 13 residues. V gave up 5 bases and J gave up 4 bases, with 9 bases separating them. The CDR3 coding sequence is TGTGCCAGTAGTCCTCCCGATTACAATGAGCAGTTCTTC. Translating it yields CASSPPDYNEQFF.

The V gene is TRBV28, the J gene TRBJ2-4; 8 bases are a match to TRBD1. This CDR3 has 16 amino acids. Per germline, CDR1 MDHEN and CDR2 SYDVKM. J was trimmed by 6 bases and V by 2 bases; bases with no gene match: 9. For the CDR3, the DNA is TGTGCCAGCAGTTTAGGTGGACAGGGATACGGAAACATTCAGTACTTC. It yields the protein CASSLGGQGYGNIQYF.

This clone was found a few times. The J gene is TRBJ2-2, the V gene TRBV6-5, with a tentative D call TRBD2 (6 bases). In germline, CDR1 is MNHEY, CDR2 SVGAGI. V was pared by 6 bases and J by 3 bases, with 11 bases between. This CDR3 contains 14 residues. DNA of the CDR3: TGTGCCAGCAGACCGGGACTCTACACCGGGGAGCTGTTTTTT. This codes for CASRPGLYTGELFF.

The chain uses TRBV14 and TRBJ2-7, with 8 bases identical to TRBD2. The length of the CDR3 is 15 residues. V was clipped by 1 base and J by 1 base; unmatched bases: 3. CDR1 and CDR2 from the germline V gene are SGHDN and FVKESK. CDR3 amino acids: CASSQVVAGSYEQYF. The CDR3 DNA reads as TGTGCCAGCAGCCAAGTTGTAGCGGGGTCCTACGAGCAGTACTTC.

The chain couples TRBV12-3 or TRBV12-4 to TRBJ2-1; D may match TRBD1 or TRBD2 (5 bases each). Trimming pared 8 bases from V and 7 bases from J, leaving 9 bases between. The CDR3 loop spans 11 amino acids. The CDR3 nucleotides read TGTGCCAGCGGGGGATGGAATGAGCAGTTCTTC. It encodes CASGGWNEQFF.

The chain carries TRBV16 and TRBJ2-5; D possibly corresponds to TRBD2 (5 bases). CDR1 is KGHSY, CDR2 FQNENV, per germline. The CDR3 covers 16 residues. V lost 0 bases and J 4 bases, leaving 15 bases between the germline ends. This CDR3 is CASSQSSSGLGETQYF. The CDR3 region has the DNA TGTGCCAGCAGCCAATCGTCGTCGGGGTTGGGAGAGACCCAGTACTTC.

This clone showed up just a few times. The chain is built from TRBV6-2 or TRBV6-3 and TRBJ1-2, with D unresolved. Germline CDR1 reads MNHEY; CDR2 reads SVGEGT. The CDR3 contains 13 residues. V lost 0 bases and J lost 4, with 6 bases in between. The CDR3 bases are TGTGCCAGCAGTTACTCAACCAGCTATGGCTACACCTTC. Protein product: CASSYSTSYGYTF.

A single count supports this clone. CDR3 nucleotides: TGTGCCAGCAGAGGTTGGAGCACTAATGAAAAACTGTTTTTT. Translated, it gives CASRGWSTNEKLFF. V and J are TRBV21-1 and TRBJ1-4. TRBV21-1 is shown as a pseudogene. The CDR3 has 14 amino acids.

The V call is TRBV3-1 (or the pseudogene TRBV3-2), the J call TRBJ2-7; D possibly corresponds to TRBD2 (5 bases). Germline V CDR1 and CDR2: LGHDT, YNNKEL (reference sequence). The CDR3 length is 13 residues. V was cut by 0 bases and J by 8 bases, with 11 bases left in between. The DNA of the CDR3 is TGTGCCAGCAGCCAAGATCCGCGGGTTAAGCAGTACTTC. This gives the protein CASSQDPRVKQYF.

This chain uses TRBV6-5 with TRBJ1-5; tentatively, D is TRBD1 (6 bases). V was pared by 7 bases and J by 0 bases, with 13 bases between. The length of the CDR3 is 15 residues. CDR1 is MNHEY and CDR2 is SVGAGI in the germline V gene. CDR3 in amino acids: CASNYRVTSNQPQHF. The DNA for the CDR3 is TGTGCCAGCAACTACAGGGTAACTAGCAATCAGCCCCAGCATTTT.

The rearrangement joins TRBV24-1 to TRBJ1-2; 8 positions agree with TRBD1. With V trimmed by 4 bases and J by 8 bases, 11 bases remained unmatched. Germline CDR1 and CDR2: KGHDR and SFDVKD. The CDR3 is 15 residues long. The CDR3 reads CATSDPDRGSFGYTF. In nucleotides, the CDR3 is TGTGCCACCAGTGACCCAGACAGGGGAAGTTTCGGCTACACCTTC.

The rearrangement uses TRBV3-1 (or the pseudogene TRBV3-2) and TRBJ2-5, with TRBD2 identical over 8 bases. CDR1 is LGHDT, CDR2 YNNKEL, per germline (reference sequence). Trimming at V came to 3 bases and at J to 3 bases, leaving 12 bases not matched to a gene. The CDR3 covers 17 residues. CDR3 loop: CASSQTPGTRREETQYF. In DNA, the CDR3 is TGTGCCAGCAGCCAGACTCCCGGGACTAGGCGGGAAGAGACCCAGTACTTC.

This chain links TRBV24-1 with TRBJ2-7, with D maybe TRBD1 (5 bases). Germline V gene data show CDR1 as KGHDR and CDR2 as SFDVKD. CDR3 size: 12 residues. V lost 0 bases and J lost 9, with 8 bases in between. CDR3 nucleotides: TGTGCCACCAGTGATTTGGGGGCCCGGCAGTACTTC. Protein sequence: CATSDLGARQYF.

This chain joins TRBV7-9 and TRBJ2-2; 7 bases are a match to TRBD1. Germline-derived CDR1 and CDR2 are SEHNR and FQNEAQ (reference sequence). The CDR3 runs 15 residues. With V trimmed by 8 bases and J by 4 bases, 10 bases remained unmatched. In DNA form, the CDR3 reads TGTGCCAGCGTACCCTCGGGACAGAGCACCGGGGAGCTGTTTTTT. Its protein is CASVPSGQSTGELFF.

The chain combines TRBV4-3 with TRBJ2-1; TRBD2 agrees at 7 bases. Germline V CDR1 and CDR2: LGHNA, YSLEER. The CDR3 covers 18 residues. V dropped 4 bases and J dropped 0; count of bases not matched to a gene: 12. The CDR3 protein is CASSPTWIGGGSYNEQFF. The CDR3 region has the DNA TGCGCCAGCAGCCCGACCTGGATTGGGGGGGGCTCCTACAATGAGCAGTTCTTC.

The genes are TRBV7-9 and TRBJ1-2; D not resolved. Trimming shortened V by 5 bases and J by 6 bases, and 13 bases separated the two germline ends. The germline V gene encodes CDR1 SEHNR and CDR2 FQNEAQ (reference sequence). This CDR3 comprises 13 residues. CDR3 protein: CASSALVGDGYTF. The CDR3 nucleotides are TGTGCCAGCAGCGCCCTAGTTGGGGATGGCTACACCTTC.

The CDR3 nucleotides are TGTGCCAGCAGCTCGGTGTGGGGGGACACTGAAGCTTTCTTT. It yields the protein CASSSVWGDTEAFF. The chain combines TRBV11-2 with TRBJ1-1, with a weak D call TRBD1 (5 bases). Trimming stripped 4 bases from V and 3 bases from J, with 12 bases between. The CDR3 is made up of 14 amino acids. Germline CDR1 SGHAT, CDR2 FQNNGV.